The entry that follows covers one T cell receptor (beta chain) sequence. Its antigen is as yet unknown. The sample originates from a study of T cell responses to AZD1222 COVID-19 vaccine. Study-wide results and limits: Donors, mostly white British, included more females; clonal diversity was possibly underestimated. Nearly half of unique spike-specific TCRs reportedly avoided B.1.351 and B.1.1.7 mutated regions. The study found Spike-specific TCR breadth and depth rose after two AZD1222 doses.

This CDR3 spans 14 amino acids. Trimming pared 1 base from V and 5 bases from J, leaving 8 bases between. Germline-derived CDR1 and CDR2 are LGHNA and YSLEER. The protocol was immunoSEQ multiplex PCR, while the TCRdb copy is restricted to in-frame clones and leaves out a portion. The repertoire holds roughly 120,000 clones, with more than 75% as singletons. The chain employs TRBV4-3 and TRBJ1-4; D not resolved. Sequenced here: peripheral blood, sampled on day 0 of AZD1222 vaccination. The TCR sequence derives from an adult in good health. In DNA, the CDR3 is TGCGCCAGCAGCCAAGTTGTAGGGAATGAAAAACTGTTTTTT. Encoded protein: CASSQVVGNEKLFF.